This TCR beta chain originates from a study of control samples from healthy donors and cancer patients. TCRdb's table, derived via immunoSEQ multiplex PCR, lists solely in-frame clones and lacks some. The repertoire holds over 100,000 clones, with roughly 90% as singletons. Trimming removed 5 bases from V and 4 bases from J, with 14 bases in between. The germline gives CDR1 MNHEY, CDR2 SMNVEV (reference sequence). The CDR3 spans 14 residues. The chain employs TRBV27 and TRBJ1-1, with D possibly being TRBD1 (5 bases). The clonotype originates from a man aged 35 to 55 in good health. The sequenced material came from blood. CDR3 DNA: TGTGCCAGCAGTATAACCAGGGCGGCCACTGAAGCTTTCTTT. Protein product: CASSITRAATEAFF.